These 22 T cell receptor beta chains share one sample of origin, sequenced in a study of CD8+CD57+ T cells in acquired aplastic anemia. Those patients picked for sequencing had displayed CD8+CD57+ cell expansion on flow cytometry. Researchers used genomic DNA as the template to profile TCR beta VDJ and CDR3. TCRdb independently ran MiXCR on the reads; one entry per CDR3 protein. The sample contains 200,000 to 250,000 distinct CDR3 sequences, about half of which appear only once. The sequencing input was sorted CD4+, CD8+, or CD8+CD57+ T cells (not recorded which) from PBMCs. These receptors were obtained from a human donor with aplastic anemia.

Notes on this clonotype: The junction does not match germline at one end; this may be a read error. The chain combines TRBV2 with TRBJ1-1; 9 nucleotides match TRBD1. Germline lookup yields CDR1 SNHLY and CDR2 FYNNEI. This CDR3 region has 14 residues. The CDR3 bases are TGTGCCAGCAGTTCCCGACAGGGGGGCAGAGTGGCTCTCTTT. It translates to CASSSRQGGRVALF.

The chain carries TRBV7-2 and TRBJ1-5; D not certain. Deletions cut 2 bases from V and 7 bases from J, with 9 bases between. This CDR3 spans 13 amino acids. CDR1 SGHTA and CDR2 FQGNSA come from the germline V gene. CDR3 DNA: TGTGCCAGCAGCTTAATGATTGGGCAGCCCCAGCATTTT. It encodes CASSLMIGQPQHF.

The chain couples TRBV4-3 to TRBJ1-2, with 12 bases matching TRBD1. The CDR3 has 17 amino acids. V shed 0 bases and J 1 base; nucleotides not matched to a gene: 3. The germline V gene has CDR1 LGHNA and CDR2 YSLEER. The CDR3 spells CASSQDGTGGSNYGYTF. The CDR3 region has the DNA TGCGCCAGCAGCCAAGACGGGACAGGGGGCAGTAACTATGGCTACACCTTC.

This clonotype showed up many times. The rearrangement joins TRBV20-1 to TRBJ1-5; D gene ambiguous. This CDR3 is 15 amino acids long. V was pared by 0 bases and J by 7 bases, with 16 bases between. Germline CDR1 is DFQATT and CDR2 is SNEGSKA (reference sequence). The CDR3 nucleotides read TGCAGTGCTAGAGATAGTGGAACACGGGTACAGCCCCAGCATTTT. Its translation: CSARDSGTRVQPQHF.

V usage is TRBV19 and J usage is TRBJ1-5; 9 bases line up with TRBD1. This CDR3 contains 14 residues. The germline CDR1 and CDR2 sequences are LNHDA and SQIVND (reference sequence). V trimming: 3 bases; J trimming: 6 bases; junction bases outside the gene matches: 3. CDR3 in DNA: TGTGCCAGTAGTATCGGACAGGGGATTCAGCCCCAGCATTTT. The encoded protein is CASSIGQGIQPQHF.

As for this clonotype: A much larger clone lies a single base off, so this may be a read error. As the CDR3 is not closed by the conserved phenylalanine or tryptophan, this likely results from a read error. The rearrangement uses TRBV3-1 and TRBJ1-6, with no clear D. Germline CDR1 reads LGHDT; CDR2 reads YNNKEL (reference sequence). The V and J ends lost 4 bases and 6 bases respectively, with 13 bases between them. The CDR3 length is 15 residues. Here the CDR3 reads CASSRKWETNSPLHL. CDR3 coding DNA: TGTGCCAGCAGCCGGAAGTGGGAGACTAATTCACCCCTCCACCTT.

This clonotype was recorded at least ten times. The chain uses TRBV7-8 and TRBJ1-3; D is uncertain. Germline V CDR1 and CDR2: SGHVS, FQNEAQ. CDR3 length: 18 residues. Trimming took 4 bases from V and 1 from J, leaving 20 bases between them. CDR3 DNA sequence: TGTGCCAGCAGCTCCCCTTTGTGGGGTGAGTTGTCTGGAAACACCATATATTTT. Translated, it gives CASSSPLWGELSGNTIYF.

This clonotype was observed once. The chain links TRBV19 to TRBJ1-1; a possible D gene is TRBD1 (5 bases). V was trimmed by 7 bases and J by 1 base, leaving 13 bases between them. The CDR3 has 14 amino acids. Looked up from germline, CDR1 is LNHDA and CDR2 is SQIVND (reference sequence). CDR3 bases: TGTGCCAGTACCAAATGGGGGAAGAACACTGAAGCTTTCTTT. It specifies CASTKWGKNTEAFF.

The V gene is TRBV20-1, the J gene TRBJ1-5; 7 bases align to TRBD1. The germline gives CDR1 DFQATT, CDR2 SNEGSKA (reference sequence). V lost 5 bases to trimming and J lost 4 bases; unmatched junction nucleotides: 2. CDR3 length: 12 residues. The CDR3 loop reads CSARTGNQPQHF. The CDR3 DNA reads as TGCAGTGCTCGGACAGGTAATCAGCCCCAGCATTTT.

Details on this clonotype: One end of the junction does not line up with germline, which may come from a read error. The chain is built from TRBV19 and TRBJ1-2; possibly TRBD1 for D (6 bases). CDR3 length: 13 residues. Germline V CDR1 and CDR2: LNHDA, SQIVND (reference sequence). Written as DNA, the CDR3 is TGTGCCAGTAAGGACAGCGCTAATTATGGCTGCACCTTC. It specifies CASKDSANYGCTF.

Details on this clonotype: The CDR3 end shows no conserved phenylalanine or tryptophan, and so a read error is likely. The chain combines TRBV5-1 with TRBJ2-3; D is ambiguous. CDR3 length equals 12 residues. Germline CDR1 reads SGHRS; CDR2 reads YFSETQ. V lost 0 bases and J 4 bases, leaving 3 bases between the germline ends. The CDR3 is CASSLAPDTQYS. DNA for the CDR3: TGCGCCAGCAGCTTGGCACCAGATACGCAGTATTCT.

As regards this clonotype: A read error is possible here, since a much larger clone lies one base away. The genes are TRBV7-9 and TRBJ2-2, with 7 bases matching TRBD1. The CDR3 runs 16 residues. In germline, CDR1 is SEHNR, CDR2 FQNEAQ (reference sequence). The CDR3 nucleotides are TGTACCAGCAGCTTAGGTCAGGGGGTCAACACCGGGGAGCTGTTTTTT. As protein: CTSSLGQGVNTGELFF.

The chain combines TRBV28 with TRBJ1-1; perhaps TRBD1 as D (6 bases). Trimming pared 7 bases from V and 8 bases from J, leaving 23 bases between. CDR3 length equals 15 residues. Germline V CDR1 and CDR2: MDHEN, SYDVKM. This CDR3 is CASNPSSLGGGEAFF. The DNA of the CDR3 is TGTGCCAGCAACCCCTCATCATTAGGGGGTGGGGAAGCTTTCTTT.

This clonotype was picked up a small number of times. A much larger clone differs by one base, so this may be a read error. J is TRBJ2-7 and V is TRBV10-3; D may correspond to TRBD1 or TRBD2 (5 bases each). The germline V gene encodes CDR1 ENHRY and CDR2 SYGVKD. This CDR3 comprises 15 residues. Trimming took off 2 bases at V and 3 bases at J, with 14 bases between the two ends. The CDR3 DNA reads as TGTGCCATCAGTGAGGGTAAGGGACCGTACTACGAGCAGTACTTC. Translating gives CAISEGKGPYYEQYF.

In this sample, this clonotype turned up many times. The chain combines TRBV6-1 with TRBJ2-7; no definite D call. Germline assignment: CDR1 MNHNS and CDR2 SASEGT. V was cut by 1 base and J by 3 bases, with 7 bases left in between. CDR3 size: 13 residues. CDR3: CASSEGGLYEQYF. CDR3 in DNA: TGTGCCAGCAGTGAAGGGGGTCTCTACGAGCAGTACTTC.

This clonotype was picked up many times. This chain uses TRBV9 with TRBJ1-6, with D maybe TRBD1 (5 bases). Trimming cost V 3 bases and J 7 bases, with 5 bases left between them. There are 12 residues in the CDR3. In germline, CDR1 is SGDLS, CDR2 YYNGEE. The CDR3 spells CASSEGNSPLHF. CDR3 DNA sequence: TGTGCCAGCAGCGAGGGGAATTCACCCCTCCACTTT.

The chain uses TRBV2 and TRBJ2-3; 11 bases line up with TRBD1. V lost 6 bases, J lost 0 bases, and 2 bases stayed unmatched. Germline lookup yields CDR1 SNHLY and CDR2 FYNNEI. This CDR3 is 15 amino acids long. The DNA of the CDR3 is TGTGCCAGCAGGGGGACAGGGGGAAGCACAGATACGCAGTATTTT. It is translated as CASRGTGGSTDTQYF.

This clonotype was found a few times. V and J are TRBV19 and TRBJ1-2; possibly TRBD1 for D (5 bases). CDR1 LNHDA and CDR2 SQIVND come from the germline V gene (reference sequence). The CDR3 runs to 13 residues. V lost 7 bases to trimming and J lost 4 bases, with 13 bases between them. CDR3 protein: CASMQGGSYGYTF. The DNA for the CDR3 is TGTGCCAGTATGCAGGGAGGATCCTATGGCTACACCTTC. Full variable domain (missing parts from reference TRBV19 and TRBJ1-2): DGGITQSPKYLFRKEGQNVTLSCEQNLNHDAMYWYRQDPGQGLRLIYYSQIVNDFQKGDIAEGYSVSREKKESFPLTVTSAQKNPTAFYLCASMQGGSYGYTFGSGTRLTVV.

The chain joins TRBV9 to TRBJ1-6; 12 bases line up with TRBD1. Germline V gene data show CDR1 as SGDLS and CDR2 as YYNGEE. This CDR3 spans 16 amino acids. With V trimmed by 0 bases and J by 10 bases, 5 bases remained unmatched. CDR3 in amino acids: CASSVGIGTGGSPLHF. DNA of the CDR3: TGTGCCAGCAGCGTAGGAATAGGGACAGGGGGCTCACCCCTCCACTTT.

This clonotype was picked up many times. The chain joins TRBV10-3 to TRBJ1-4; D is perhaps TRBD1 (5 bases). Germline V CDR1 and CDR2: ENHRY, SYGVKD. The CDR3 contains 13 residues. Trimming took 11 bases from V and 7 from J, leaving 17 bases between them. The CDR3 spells CAARGEGTEKLFF. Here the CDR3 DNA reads TGTGCCGCCAGAGGGGAGGGTACTGAAAAACTGTTTTTT.

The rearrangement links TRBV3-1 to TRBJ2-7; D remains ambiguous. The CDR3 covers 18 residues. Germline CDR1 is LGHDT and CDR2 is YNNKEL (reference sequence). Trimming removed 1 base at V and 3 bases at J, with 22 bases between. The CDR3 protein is CASSQGGGDRVLVYEQYF. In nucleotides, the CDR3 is TGTGCCAGCAGCCAAGGTGGTGGGGATAGGGTTTTGGTCTACGAGCAGTACTTC.

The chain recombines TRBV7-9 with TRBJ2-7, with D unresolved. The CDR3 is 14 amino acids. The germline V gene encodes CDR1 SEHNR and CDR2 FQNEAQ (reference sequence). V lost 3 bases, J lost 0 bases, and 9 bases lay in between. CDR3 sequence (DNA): TGTGCCAGCAGCTTGGTCGGCTCCTCCTACGAGCAGTACTTC. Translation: CASSLVGSSYEQYF.